What follows describes a single TCR beta chain. Its antigen is not known. All patients picked for sequencing had shown, by flow cytometry, an expansion of CD8+CD57+ cells. Severe acquired aplastic anemia was present in all patients. Prior therapy had not been administered to any patient at the time of blood sampling. The TCR beta profiling, which covered VDJ combination and CDR3 sequence, was carried out using genomic DNA as the template. TCRdb ran MiXCR on the reads and lists one entry per CDR3 protein. The sample shows hundreds of thousands of distinct CDR3 sequences, more than 25% of them seen only once. The entry originates in a study of CD8+CD57+ T cells in acquired aplastic anemia. Study-wide background: Recorded DNA amounts for sorted CD4+ and CD8+ cells had an average of about 3 ug. Broader study findings: Patients had approximately 30 CD8+ CDR3 sequences in common with controls (the shared set).

There are 16 residues in the CDR3. The V gene's germline CDR1 is MGHDK and CDR2 SYGVNS. V shed 6 bases and J shed 0 bases, with 15 bases lying between them. The sample taken for sequencing was sorted CD4+, CD8+, or CD8+CD57+ T cells (not recorded which) from PBMCs. The sequence was obtained from a human donor with aplastic anemia. The chain combines TRBV25-1 with TRBJ2-1; TRBD1 might be the D (6 bases). The CDR3 region is CASSYRDIFSYNEQFF. CDR3 nucleotide sequence: TGTGCCAGCAGCTACCGGGACATTTTCTCCTACAATGAGCAGTTCTTC.